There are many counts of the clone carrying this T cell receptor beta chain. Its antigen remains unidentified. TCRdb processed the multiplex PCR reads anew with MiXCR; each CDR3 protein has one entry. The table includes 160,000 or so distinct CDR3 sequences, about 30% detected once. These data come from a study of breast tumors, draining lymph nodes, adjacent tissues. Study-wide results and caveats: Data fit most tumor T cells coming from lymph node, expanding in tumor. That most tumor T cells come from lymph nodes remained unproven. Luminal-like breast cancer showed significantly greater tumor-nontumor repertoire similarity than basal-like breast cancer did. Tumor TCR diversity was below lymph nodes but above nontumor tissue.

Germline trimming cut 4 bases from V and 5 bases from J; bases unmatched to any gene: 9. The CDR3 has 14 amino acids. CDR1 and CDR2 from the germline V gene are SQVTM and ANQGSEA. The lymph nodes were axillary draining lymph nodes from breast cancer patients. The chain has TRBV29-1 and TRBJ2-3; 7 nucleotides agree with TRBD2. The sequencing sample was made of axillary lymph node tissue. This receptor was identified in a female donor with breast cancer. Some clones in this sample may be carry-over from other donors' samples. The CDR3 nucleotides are TGCAGCGTTGGTCGACTAGCATCCCGAGATACGCAGTATTTT. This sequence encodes CSVGRLASRDTQYF.